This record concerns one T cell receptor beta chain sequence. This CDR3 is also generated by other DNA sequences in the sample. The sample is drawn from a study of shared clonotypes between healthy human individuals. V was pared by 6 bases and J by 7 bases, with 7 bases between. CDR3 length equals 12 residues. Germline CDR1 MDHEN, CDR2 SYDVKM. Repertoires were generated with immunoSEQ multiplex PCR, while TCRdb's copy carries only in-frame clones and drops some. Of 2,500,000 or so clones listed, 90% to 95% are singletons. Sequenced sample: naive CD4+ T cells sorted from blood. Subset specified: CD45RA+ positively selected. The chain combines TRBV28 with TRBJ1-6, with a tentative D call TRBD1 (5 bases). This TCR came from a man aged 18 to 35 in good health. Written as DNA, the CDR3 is TGTGCCAGCAGACGACAGAATTCACCCCTCCACTTT. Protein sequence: CASRRQNSPLHF.